The source of this T cell receptor beta chain is a study of cytomegalovirus exposure and HLA in healthy donors. The overall study: Earlier sequencing of 200 million or so T cells yielded approximately 120 million unique TCR beta sequences. Study observations and caveats: Testing in vitro showed a few CMV-associated chains specific for CMV antigens. Links to common viral pathogens appeared, in a later analysis, for several of the most significant clusters.

Deletions cut 0 bases from V and 4 bases from J, with 9 bases between. CDR1 and CDR2 from the germline V gene are LNHDA and SQIVND (reference sequence). CDR3 length: 14 amino acids. This clone was seen a single time. What it binds is unknown. Whereas donors were nominally healthy upon sampling, unrecorded immune exposures were probable. The PCR ran on 60 Vbeta and 13 Jbeta primers. Measured with immunoSEQ multiplex PCR; TCRdb has only the in-frame clones, and not every one. The sample lists some 200,000 clones, around 85% seen once, with approximately 3.8% in the top ten. The sample taken for sequencing was PBMCs. The V and J genes are TRBV19 and TRBJ1-1; D is unresolved. The TCR sequence derives from a man between 50 and 59 years old in good health and CMV-seronegative. The chain's CDR3 is CASSIDSPGTEAFF. The CDR3 nucleotides are TGTGCCAGTAGTATAGATAGCCCGGGCACTGAAGCTTTCTTT.